The 8 T cell receptor beta chains presented below share a single source sample, sequenced in a study of T cells in women clearing cervical HPV infection. The protocol was immunoSEQ multiplex PCR, while the TCRdb copy is restricted to in-frame clones and leaves out a portion. This listing includes some 20,000 clones. The sample taken for sequencing was blood buffy coat. The receptors come from a woman between 18 and 70 years old with a cervical HPV16 infection that either progressed to CIN3+ or cleared (not recorded which).

Judged by frequency, this clone is medium-sized. The read terminates 3 residues ahead of where the CDR3 ends, so the germline J gene completes it. Other DNA variants within this sample encode the same CDR3. The chain couples TRBV18 to TRBJ2-2; D may be TRBD2 (6 bases). Deletions cut 0 bases from V and 4 bases from J, with 18 bases between. Germline assignment: CDR1 KGHSH and CDR2 LQKENI. CDR3 length: 18 amino acids. The CDR3 sequence: CASSPPSSLAIGTGELFF. The sequenced CDR3 bases are TGTGCCAGCTCACCACCATCTTCTCTAGCGATCGGCACCGGGGAG.

Notes on this clone: The CDR3 extends 3 residues past the end of the read, so its final part is completed from the germline J gene. This rearrangement joins TRBV30 to TRBJ2-1, with 11 positions matching TRBD1. V shed 2 bases and J 9 bases; nucleotides not matched to a gene: 3. The CDR3 length is 13 residues. Germline V lookup: CDR1 GTSNPN, CDR2 SVGIG (reference sequence). The CDR3 DNA, read in part, is TGTGCCTGGAGTTTCGGACAGGGGGCTGAG. Amino acids: CAWSFGQGAE. The full CDR3 sequence reads CAWSFGQGAEQFF.

As to this clone: The read terminates 3 residues before the CDR3 end, so the remaining end is supplied by the germline J gene. This chain connects TRBV5-1 to TRBJ2-3; 11 positions agree with TRBD2. Germline V lookup: CDR1 SGHRS, CDR2 YFSETQ. This CDR3 has 12 amino acids. Incomplete CDR3 DNA: TGCGCCAGCGCACTAGCGGGAGAGACG. Its translation is CASALAGET. The complete CDR3 reads CASALAGETQYF.

A remark on this clone: The CDR3 end is not reached by the read, which stops 3 residues before it; the germline J gene fills it in. The rearrangement uses TRBV20-1 and TRBJ1-5, with TRBD1 as a possible D gene (5 bases). The germline CDR1 and CDR2 sequences are DFQATT and SNEGSKA (reference sequence). The CDR3 contains 16 residues. V shed 0 bases and J shed 9 bases, with 21 bases lying between them. Partial CDR3 DNA: TGCAGTGCTAGAGATCGACTCGGGGGGAGTAGGGGGCCC. It is translated as CSARDRLGGSRGP. The CDR3, in full, reads CSARDRLGGSRGPQHF.

Points on this clone: The CDR3 is cut off 3 residues early in the read; its end comes from the germline J gene. V and J are TRBV19 and TRBJ2-7; 14 nucleotides align to TRBD2. Germline V CDR1 and CDR2: LNHDA, SQIVND (reference sequence). This CDR3 spans 15 amino acids. With 6 bases clipped from V and 0 bases from J, the junction kept 1 base outside the gene matches. CDR3 bases read: TGTGCCAGTAGCGGACTAGCGGGGGGCTCCTACGAG. Translated, it gives CASSGLAGGSYE. In full, the CDR3 reads CASSGLAGGSYEQYF.

To note about this clone: The missing CDR3 end, 3 residues past where the read stops, is filled in from the germline J gene. This chain joins TRBV5-4 and TRBJ1-2; 8 bases are shared with TRBD1. The CDR3 has 13 residues. The germline CDR1 and CDR2 sequences are SGHNT and YYREEE (reference sequence). Trimming removed 4 bases from V and 4 bases from J; junction bases left unmatched: 3. The chain's CDR3 is CASSTTGGYGYTF. CDR3 bases read: TGTGCCAGCAGCACAACAGGGGGCTATGGC.

Concerning this clone: With the read ending 3 residues before the CDR3 end, the germline J gene is used to fill in that end. The V and J genes are TRBV13 and TRBJ1-1, with a tentative D call TRBD1 (5 bases). Germline V lookup: CDR1 PRHDT, CDR2 FYEKMQ (reference sequence). V lost 1 base to trimming and J lost 0 bases, with 6 bases between them. This CDR3 comprises 14 residues. CDR3 sequence: CASSLAGVNTEAFF. The sequenced part of the CDR3 DNA is TGTGCCAGCAGCTTAGCGGGGGTGAACACTGAA.

On this clone itself: The DNA ends 3 residues before the CDR3 does, and the rest of the CDR3 is filled in from the germline J gene. This chain uses TRBV19 with TRBJ1-3, with D unresolved. Germline assignment: CDR1 LNHDA and CDR2 SQIVND (reference sequence). Trimming shortened V by 3 bases and J by 0 bases, and 9 bases separated the two germline ends. The CDR3 has 15 residues. CDR3 bases read: TGTGCCAGTAGTATTACCAGCGCCTCTGGAAACACC. Protein: CASSITSASGNT. The CDR3 in full is CASSITSASGNTIYF. The full variable domain, its missing parts supplied by reference TRBV19 and TRBJ1-3, is DGGITQSPKYLFRKEGQNVTLSCEQNLNHDAMYWYRQDPGQGLRLIYYSQIVNDFQKGDIAEGYSVSREKKESFPLTVTSAQKNPTAFYLCASSITSASGNTIYFGEGSWLTVV.